These T cell receptor beta chains were read from a single sample in a study of cytomegalovirus exposure and HLA in healthy donors. Using immunoSEQ multiplex PCR, the repertoire was profiled, and TCRdb retains in-frame clones only, with some absent. The table includes 150,000 to 200,000 clones, approximately 80% detected once. The sequenced material came from PBMCs. These receptors were taken from a woman aged 18-29 years in good health and CMV-seropositive. CDR3s include the opening cysteine and the closing phenylalanine or tryptophan. The order of the fields is clone size, V gene, J gene, D gene, CDR3 DNA, CDR3 protein. The D gene is left open where the match is weak. Clone size is shown for a subset of rows, as once, few, many or a class of expanded clone.

size: few; V: TRBV6-5; J: TRBJ1-2; D: TRBD1; DNA: TGTGCCAGCAGTCAATCGACAGGGCAAGTAGGCGGCTACACCTTC; CDR3: CASSQSTGQVGGYTF
size: .; V: TRBV7-6; J: TRBJ1-1; D: .; DNA: TGTGCCAGCAGCTCTCGGGTCGGGGTTGAAGCTTTCTTT; CDR3: CASSSRVGVEAFF
size: .; V: TRBV2; J: TRBJ2-3; D: .; DNA: TGTGCCAGCAGGGCCGGACTACAGAAGACGGGAGATACGCAGTATTTT; CDR3: CASRAGLQKTGDTQYF
size: .; V: TRBV7-2; J: TRBJ2-5; D: .; DNA: TGTGCCAGCAGCTTAGGCTCCAGACAAGAGACCCAGTACTTC; CDR3: CASSLGSRQETQYF
size: once; V: TRBV29-1; J: TRBJ1-1; D: .; DNA: TGCAGCCACATAGGGGCGGGGGAGAAGAACACTGAAGCTTTCTTT; CDR3: CSHIGAGEKNTEAFF
size: .; V: TRBV7-9; J: TRBJ1-2; D: .; DNA: TGTGCCAGCAGCCCATCACGGGATGGCTATGGCTACACCTTC; CDR3: CASSPSRDGYGYTF
size: .; V: TRBV7-6; J: TRBJ2-5; D: TRBD2; DNA: TGTGCCAGCAGCTTAGAGGGCGGGGGGATTGGAGAGACCCAGTACTTC; CDR3: CASSLEGGGIGETQYF
size: .; V: TRBV28; J: TRBJ1-4; D: .; DNA: TGTGCCAGCAGTATGCTGACCCACCGGGAAGAAGAAAAACTGTTTTTT; CDR3: CASSMLTHREEEKLFF
size: .; V: TRBV7-8; J: TRBJ1-3; D: TRBD1; DNA: TGTGCCAGCAGCTTAGCGACAGGGAGCGGTTACATGGCTGGAAACACCATATATTTT; CDR3: CASSLATGSGYMAGNTIYF
size: .; V: TRBV15; J: TRBJ2-5; D: TRBD2; DNA: TGTGCCACCAGCAGAGGGCAGGCCGGGAGGGAGACCCAGTACTTC; CDR3: CATSRGQAGRETQYF
size: .; V: TRBV6-1; J: TRBJ2-1; D: .; DNA: TGTGCCAGTGACAGCCAAACTCTCAGGAACAATGAGCAGTTCTTC; CDR3: CASDSQTLRNNEQFF
size: .; V: TRBV25-1; J: TRBJ2-3; D: .; DNA: TGTGCCAGCAGTGAATGGAACAGCCGCACAGATACGCAGTATTTT; CDR3: CASSEWNSRTDTQYF
size: once; V: TRBV7-2; J: TRBJ2-4; D: .; DNA: TGTGCCAGCTCCCCCCCCGGTGGGGGGGCGGGGAACATTCAGTACTTC; CDR3: CASSPPGGGAGNIQYF
size: .; V: TRBV7-2; J: TRBJ1-2; D: TRBD1; DNA: TGTGCCAGCAGCAACCCGGGACAGGGAATCTATGGCTACACCTTC; CDR3: CASSNPGQGIYGYTF
size: .; V: TRBV7-9; J: TRBJ2-3; D: TRBD1; DNA: TGTGCCAGCAGCTTAGCGGGGACAGGCACAGATACGCAGTATTTT; CDR3: CASSLAGTGTDTQYF
size: .; V: TRBV29-1; J: TRBJ1-1; D: .; DNA: TGCAGCGTTGAAAGGAGGGTGGCAAACACTGAAGCTTTCTTT; CDR3: CSVERRVANTEAFF
size: .; V: TRBV7-2; J: TRBJ2-5; D: TRBD2; DNA: TGTGCCAGCAGCTTAGACAGCGGGGGGGCGGGGGAGACCCAGTACTTC; CDR3: CASSLDSGGAGETQYF
size: .; V: TRBV7-2; J: TRBJ2-2; D: TRBD1; DNA: TGTGCCAGCAGCTTTACTTCAGGGGGCGGGGAGCTGTTTTTT; CDR3: CASSFTSGGGELFF
size: .; V: TRBV7-6; J: TRBJ2-7; D: TRBD1; DNA: TGTGCCAGCAGCCGACAGGGGTTCGACGAGCAGTACTTC; CDR3: CASSRQGFDEQYF
size: .; V: TRBV9; J: TRBJ2-3; D: TRBD2; DNA: TGTGCCAGCAGCGAGGGCGGGGGAAGCACAGATACGCAGTATTTT; CDR3: CASSEGGGSTDTQYF
size: .; V: TRBV5-1; J: TRBJ2-7; D: .; DNA: TGCGCCAGCAGCTTGGGTGGAGGGATAATGAGGGAGCAGTACTTC; CDR3: CASSLGGGIMREQYF
size: .; V: TRBV10-3; J: TRBJ2-3; D: TRBD2; DNA: TGTGCCATCAACGGGGGGGCAGATACGCAGTATTTT; CDR3: CAINGGADTQYF
size: .; V: TRBV13; J: TRBJ1-1; D: .; DNA: TGTGCCACCCGAACCGTAGGGGGGGGGACTGAAGCTTTCTTT; CDR3: CATRTVGGGTEAFF
size: .; V: TRBV7-2; J: TRBJ1-5; D: .; DNA: TGTGCCAGCAGCGCTGACAGGTTAAATCAGCCCCAGCATTTT; CDR3: CASSADRLNQPQHF
size: once; V: TRBV30; J: TRBJ1-1; D: .; DNA: TGTGCCTGGAACGGCGGGACCACTGAAGCTTTCTTT; CDR3: CAWNGGTTEAFF
size: .; V: TRBV7-3; J: TRBJ2-5; D: TRBD1; DNA: TGTGCCAGCAGCGTCTCGGGACAGGGAGGGGAGACCCAGTACTTC; CDR3: CASSVSGQGGETQYF
size: .; V: TRBV6-6; J: TRBJ1-2; D: TRBD1; DNA: TGTGCCAGCAGTTACCCTGAACCGACAGGGAATGGCTACACCTTC; CDR3: CASSYPEPTGNGYTF
size: .; V: TRBV5-4; J: TRBJ1-3; D: .; DNA: TGTGCCAGCAGCTTGAGTCCAGGCCGACGAAACACCATATATTTT; CDR3: CASSLSPGRRNTIYF
size: few; V: TRBV5-1; J: TRBJ2-2; D: TRBD1; DNA: TGCGCCAGCAGCCTGGCAGGGGGCGGCGGGGAGCTGTTTTTT; CDR3: CASSLAGGGGELFF
size: .; V: TRBV7-9; J: TRBJ1-6; D: TRBD1; DNA: TGTGCCAGCAGCTTAGTCGGGACAGGGGTAAGACCCCTCCACTTT; CDR3: CASSLVGTGVRPLHF
size: .; V: TRBV5-1; J: TRBJ2-3; D: .; DNA: TGCGCCAGCAGCCCCTTAGCGTCCCGCACAGATACGCAGTATTTT; CDR3: CASSPLASRTDTQYF
size: once; V: TRBV12-5; J: TRBJ2-3; D: .; DNA: TGTGCTAGTGGTTTGGGGCAGGGTCTTGGAGATACGCAGTATTTT; CDR3: CASGLGQGLGDTQYF
size: .; V: TRBV5-1; J: TRBJ2-2; D: TRBD2; DNA: TGCGCCAGCAGCCGCGGGGGGGAGCTCACCGGGGAGCTGTTTTTT; CDR3: CASSRGGELTGELFF
size: .; V: TRBV19; J: TRBJ1-5; D: .; DNA: TGTGCCAGTAGTAGCACAGTCTACTCCAATCAGCCCCAGCATTTT; CDR3: CASSSTVYSNQPQHF
size: .; V: TRBV5-6; J: TRBJ2-2; D: TRBD1; DNA: TGTGCCAGCGGGTCTTGGCGACAGGGGGCCGGGGAGCTGTTTTTT; CDR3: CASGSWRQGAGELFF
size: .; V: TRBV9; J: TRBJ2-1; D: .; DNA: TGTGCCAGCAGCGTGGAGCGGGCTTCCTACAATGAGCAGTTCTTC; CDR3: CASSVERASYNEQFF
size: .; V: TRBV20-1; J: TRBJ2-1; D: .; DNA: TGCAGACTGAGTGAGCAGTTCTTC; CDR3: CRLSEQFF
size: .; V: TRBV21-1; J: TRBJ2-7; D: .; DNA: TGTGCCAGCAGCAAAAACGAAGACGGGGCCTACGAGCAGTACTTC; CDR3: CASSKNEDGAYEQYF
size: .; V: TRBV11-2; J: TRBJ2-7; D: .; DNA: TGTGCCAGCAGAAATCTTAGAGCAAGCTCCTACGAGCAGTACTTC; CDR3: CASRNLRASSYEQYF
size: .; V: TRBV5-4; J: TRBJ2-6; D: .; DNA: TGTGCCAGCAGCCCAGGACAGTTACCCTCTGGGGCCAACGTCCTGACTTTC; CDR3: CASSPGQLPSGANVLTF
size: .; V: TRBV6-1; J: TRBJ1-1; D: TRBD1; DNA: TGTGCCAGCAGGAGGGACAGGGCTTTGGACACTGAAGCTTTCTTT; CDR3: CASRRDRALDTEAFF
size: .; V: TRBV7-2; J: TRBJ1-2; D: .; DNA: TGTGCCAGCAGCTTGGACAGTAGCTATGGCTACACCTTC; CDR3: CASSLDSSYGYTF
size: .; V: TRBV12-5; J: TRBJ1-1; D: .; DNA: TGTGCTAGTGGTTTTAAGGGGTCCGGCACTGAAGCTTTCTTT; CDR3: CASGFKGSGTEAFF
size: .; V: TRBV10-3; J: TRBJ2-3; D: TRBD1; DNA: TGTGCCATCAGTGGGGCCCCGGGACAGAACACAGATACGCAGTATTTT; CDR3: CAISGAPGQNTDTQYF
size: .; V: TRBV5-6; J: TRBJ1-6; D: .; DNA: TGTGCCAGCAGCTTGGTTCAGGATTCACCCCTCCACTTT; CDR3: CASSLVQDSPLHF
size: .; V: TRBV14; J: TRBJ2-7; D: .; DNA: TGTGCCAGCAGCCAAGTAAGGGAGAAAGACTACGAGCAGTACTTC; CDR3: CASSQVREKDYEQYF
size: once; V: TRBV7-2; J: TRBJ1-1; D: TRBD1; DNA: TGTGCCAGCAGCTTAGGCGGACAGGGGAACACTGAAGCTTTCTTT; CDR3: CASSLGGQGNTEAFF
size: .; V: TRBV18; J: TRBJ1-1; D: .; DNA: TGTGCCAGCGGACTATACCCGAACACTGAAGCTTTCTTT; CDR3: CASGLYPNTEAFF
size: .; V: TRBV28; J: TRBJ1-1; D: TRBD1; DNA: TGTGCCAGCAGTTTCCCTCGACAGGGGGGGGGCACTGAAGCTTTCTTT; CDR3: CASSFPRQGGGTEAFF
size: .; V: TRBV19; J: TRBJ1-5; D: .; DNA: TGTGCCAGTAGTACCCCACAGGGATTAGGTAAGCCCCAGCATTTT; CDR3: CASSTPQGLGKPQHF
size: .; V: TRBV4-3; J: TRBJ1-2; D: .; DNA: TGCGCCAGCAGCCAGGCGTATCAGGGGAATGGCTACACCTTC; CDR3: CASSQAYQGNGYTF
size: .; V: TRBV7-2; J: TRBJ2-7; D: TRBD2; DNA: TGTGCCAGCAGCTTCGGACTAGCGGGGTACGAGCAGTACTTC; CDR3: CASSFGLAGYEQYF
size: few; V: TRBV27; J: TRBJ1-1; D: TRBD1; DNA: TGTGCCAGCAGTCCCGGGGGACAGGTCGCTGAAGCTTTCTTT; CDR3: CASSPGGQVAEAFF
size: .; V: TRBV29-1; J: TRBJ2-7; D: TRBD1; DNA: TGCAGCGTTAGGTTTAGGGACAGGCCCACCTACGAGCAGTACTTC; CDR3: CSVRFRDRPTYEQYF
size: .; V: TRBV5-1; J: TRBJ1-5; D: .; DNA: TGCGCCAGCAGCGACCCTAGGGGCCCGCAATCAGCCCAGCATTTT; CDR3: CASSDPRGPQSAQHF
size: .; V: TRBV7-8; J: TRBJ2-5; D: .; DNA: TGTGCCAGCAGCTTGAGGGGGGAGACCCAGTACTTC; CDR3: CASSLRGETQYF
size: .; V: TRBV7-9; J: TRBJ2-5; D: .; DNA: TGTGCCAGCAGCGTCGGGACTGGAGGCCAAGAGACCCAGTACTTC; CDR3: CASSVGTGGQETQYF
size: .; V: TRBV7-9; J: TRBJ1-1; D: .; DNA: TGTGCCAGCAGCTTTTTGGGCGGGTTGAACACTGAAGCTTTCTTT; CDR3: CASSFLGGLNTEAFF
size: .; V: TRBV5-5; J: TRBJ2-1; D: TRBD1; DNA: TGTGCCAGCAGCCTCGGACAGGGGGTCCCCAATGAGCAGTTCTTC; CDR3: CASSLGQGVPNEQFF